This TCR beta chain was recorded in a study of CD8 T cells in ankylosing spondylitis. Scientists made TCR beta libraries using quantitative 5'-RACE with molecular barcodes. One entry per CDR3 protein results from TCRdb running MiXCR on the 5' RACE reads. The table has about 500,000 distinct CDR3 sequences, about 5.4% seen once. This clonotype was seen at least ten times. No antigen is known for it. Whole-study findings and limits: Several highly homologous variants made up a TCR beta motif, and this motif appeared characteristic of ankylosing spondylitis blood. Disease-linked clones were reportedly significantly enriched in matched ankylosing spondylitis synovial fluid. Existing reports had already noted some motif variants in reactive arthritis synovial fluid and blood.

This CDR3 region has 16 residues. V lost 4 bases and J lost 3; bases outside the gene matches: 10. Germline V CDR1 and CDR2: SEHNR, FQNEAQ (reference sequence). This rearrangement joins TRBV7-9 to TRBJ2-7; TRBD2 aligns across 9 bases. Material: blood, either unsorted or a sorted T cell fraction (not recorded which). This TCR was recovered from a male donor with ankylosing spondylitis. CDR3 sequence: CASSSGMRGGNYEQYF. The CDR3, as DNA: TGTGCCAGCAGCTCCGGCATGCGGGGGGGGAACTACGAGCAGTACTTC.